The following is a T cell receptor (beta chain) sequence with its context. The antigen remains undetermined. The data were taken from a study of cytomegalovirus exposure and HLA in healthy donors. For the study at large: According to later analysis, the same platform produced the 120 or so validation and about 630 first-cohort repertoires.

Trimming left V 1 base short and J 2 bases short, with 4 bases between. The CDR3 sequence is 13 residues long. Germline V gives CDR1 MGHRA, CDR2 YSYEKL. Findings of the study overall: The finding came from a later analysis; first-cohort TCR clusters tended to co-occur in the roughly 110 validation repertoires. The study listed 150 to 200 cytomegalovirus-associated TCR beta chains. Using the classifier, cytomegalovirus status was reportedly diagnosed with high specificity and sensitivity.

Assay: immunoSEQ multiplex PCR; the TCRdb copy retains only in-frame clones and omits some. The sample contains under 65,000 clones, roughly 96% of which appear only once. Source material: PBMCs. The clonotype comes from a woman aged 18-29 years in good health and CMV-seropositive. The V and J genes are TRBV4-1 and TRBJ2-3; no firm D call. CDR3 residues: CASSQANTDTQYF. The CDR3, as DNA: TGCGCCAGCAGCCAAGCAAACACAGATACGCAGTATTTT.